The source of this TCR beta chain is a study of long-term antiretroviral therapy in people with HIV. This clone was detected a few times. Antigen specificity is unknown. Study-wide points: In HIV, the repertoires covered a tighter span of CDR3 lengths than in controls.

They ran version v3.0 of the immunoSEQ assay at survey level. The method was immunoSEQ multiplex PCR; TCRdb's version includes in-frame clones alone and lacks a portion of them. This table holds about 22,000 clones, around four fifths found once. Participants who had HIV were, without exception, treated in the United States. Per germline, CDR1 SNHLY and CDR2 FYNNEI. With V trimmed by 4 bases and J by 4 bases, 4 bases remained unmatched. The CDR3 totals 14 residues. The rearrangement links TRBV2 to TRBJ1-2; 9 bases fit TRBD1. The receptor was derived from a man aged 18 to 29 with HIV. The sample consisted of unsorted PBMCs, taken around 4 years after starting antiretroviral therapy. The DNA for the CDR3 is TGTGCCAGCAGTGGACAGGGGGTTAGCTATGGCTACACCTTC. Translation: CASSGQGVSYGYTF.